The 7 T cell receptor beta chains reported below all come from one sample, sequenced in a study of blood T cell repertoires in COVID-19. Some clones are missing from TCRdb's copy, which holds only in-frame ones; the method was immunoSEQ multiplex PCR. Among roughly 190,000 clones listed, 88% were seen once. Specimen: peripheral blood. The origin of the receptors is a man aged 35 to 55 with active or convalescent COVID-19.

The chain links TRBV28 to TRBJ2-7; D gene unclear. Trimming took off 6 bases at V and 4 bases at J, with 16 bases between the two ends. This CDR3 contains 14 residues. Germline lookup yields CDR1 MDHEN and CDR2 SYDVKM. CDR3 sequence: CASSYYLADYEQYF. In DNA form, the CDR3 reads TGTGCCAGCAGCTACTACTTGGCGGATTACGAGCAGTACTTC.

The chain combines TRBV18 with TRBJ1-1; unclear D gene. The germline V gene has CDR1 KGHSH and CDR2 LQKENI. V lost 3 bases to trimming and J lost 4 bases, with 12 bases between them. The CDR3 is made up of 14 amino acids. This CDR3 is CASSPHREPTEAFF. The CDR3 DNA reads TGTGCCAGCTCACCTCACCGGGAGCCCACTGAAGCTTTCTTT.

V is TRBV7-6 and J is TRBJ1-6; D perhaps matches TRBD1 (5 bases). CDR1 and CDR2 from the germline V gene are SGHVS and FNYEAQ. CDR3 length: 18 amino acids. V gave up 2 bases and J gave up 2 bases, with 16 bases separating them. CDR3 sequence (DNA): TGTGCCAGCAGCTTAAGGCCCCGGGGGGGGGCCTATAATTCACCCCTCCACTTT. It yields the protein CASSLRPRGGAYNSPLHF.

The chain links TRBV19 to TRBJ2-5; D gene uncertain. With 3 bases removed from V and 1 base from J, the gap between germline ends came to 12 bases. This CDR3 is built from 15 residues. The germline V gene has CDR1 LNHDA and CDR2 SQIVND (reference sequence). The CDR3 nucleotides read TGTGCCAGTAGTATGAATGGTCCGGGCCAAGAGACCCAGTACTTC. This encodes CASSMNGPGQETQYF.

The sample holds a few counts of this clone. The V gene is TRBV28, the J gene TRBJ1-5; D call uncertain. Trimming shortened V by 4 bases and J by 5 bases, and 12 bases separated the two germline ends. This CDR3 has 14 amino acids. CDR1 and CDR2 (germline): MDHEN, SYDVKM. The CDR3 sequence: CASSSIERDQPQHF. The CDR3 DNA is TGTGCCAGCAGTTCCATCGAACGGGATCAGCCCCAGCATTTT.

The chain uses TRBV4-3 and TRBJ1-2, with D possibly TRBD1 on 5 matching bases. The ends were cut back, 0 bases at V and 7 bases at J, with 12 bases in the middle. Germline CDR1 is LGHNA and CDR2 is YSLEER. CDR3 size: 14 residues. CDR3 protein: CASSQDSQGGGYTF. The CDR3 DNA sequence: TGCGCCAGCAGCCAAGATAGTCAGGGTGGTGGCTACACCTTC.

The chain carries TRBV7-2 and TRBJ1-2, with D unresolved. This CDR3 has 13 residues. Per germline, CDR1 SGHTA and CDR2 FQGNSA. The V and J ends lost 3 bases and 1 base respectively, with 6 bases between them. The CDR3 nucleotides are TGTGCCAGCAGCTTGTCCAGTAACTATGGCTACACCTTC. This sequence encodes CASSLSSNYGYTF.